This T cell receptor (beta chain) was observed in a study of cytomegalovirus exposure and HLA in healthy donors. In the study overall: Early released data comprised some 85 million unique TCRs from HLA-typed donors.

This clone was recorded once. Its antigen remains unknown. With 60 Vbeta and 13 Jbeta primers, the PCR was carried out. Measured with immunoSEQ multiplex PCR; TCRdb has only the in-frame clones, and not every one. The sample shows 150,000 or so clones, 65% to 80% of them seen only once. Broader study findings: Reportedly, TCR beta sequences accurately predicted HLA-A and HLA-B alleles in most subjects. According to a later analysis, most TCR beta chains associated with CMV appeared HLA-restricted.

There are 18 residues in the CDR3. CDR1 and CDR2 (germline): SGHDT, YYEEEE. J gave up 1 base and V 5 bases, and 12 bases lay outside the gene matches. The chain has TRBV5-6 and TRBJ2-3; TRBD2 aligns across 11 bases. The receptor was derived from a man younger than 35 in good health and CMV-seropositive. The sequenced sample consisted of PBMCs. The CDR3 DNA reads TGTGCCAGCAGTCCCGCTAGCGGGAGGAAAGGACGCACAGATACGCAGTATTTT. Amino acid sequence: CASSPASGRKGRTDTQYF.